Below, 14 T cell receptor beta chains from the same sample are listed, as sequenced in a study of blood T cell repertoires in COVID-19. Data came from immunoSEQ multiplex PCR; TCRdb stores just in-frame clones and leaves some out. The profile shows under 200,000 clones, roughly 77% of them singletons. The sequencing sample was made of peripheral blood. These receptors came from a man aged 70 or older with active or convalescent COVID-19.

V and J are TRBV15 and TRBJ2-2; 7 bases are a match to TRBD1. There are 15 residues in the CDR3. The germline V gene has CDR1 LNHNV and CDR2 YYDKDF (reference sequence). With V trimmed by 1 base and J by 2 bases, 1 base remained unmatched. The CDR3 spells CATSRGDRNTGELFF. DNA of the CDR3: TGTGCCACCAGCAGAGGGGACAGAAACACCGGGGAGCTGTTTTTT.

The genes are TRBV18 and TRBJ2-1; D gene ambiguous. Deletions cut 1 base from V and 5 bases from J, with 9 bases between. CDR1 and CDR2 (germline): KGHSH, LQKENI. This CDR3 is built from 14 residues. The CDR3 spells CASSPLAENNEQFF. Written as DNA, the CDR3 is TGTGCCAGCTCACCACTGGCCGAAAACAATGAGCAGTTCTTC.

In this sample, this clone turned up many times. The gene calls are TRBV11-2 and TRBJ1-2, with D tentatively TRBD1 (6 bases). The CDR3 has 14 residues. Looked up from germline, CDR1 is SGHAT and CDR2 is FQNNGV. The V end lost 3 bases, the J end lost 6 bases, and 14 bases lay between the germline ends. In DNA form, the CDR3 reads TGTGCCAGCAGCTTTAGTTCATCAGGGGATGGCTACACCTTC. This translates into CASSFSSSGDGYTF.

The chain employs TRBV27 and TRBJ2-6, with 9 bases aligning to TRBD1. V lost 4 bases and J lost 0; bases outside the gene matches: 16. This CDR3 comprises 21 residues. Per germline, CDR1 MNHEY and CDR2 SMNVEV (reference sequence). The CDR3 DNA reads TGTGCCAGCAGTTGGACGCACAGGGGGCGCCCAGCATCCTCTGGGGCCAACGTCCTGACTTTC. Protein product: CASSWTHRGRPASSGANVLTF. The variable domain in full, with the rest retrieved from reference TRBV27 and TRBJ2-6, is EAQVTQNPRYLITVTGKKLTVTCSQNMNHEYMSWYRQDPGLGLRQIYYSMNVEVTDKGDVPEGYKVSRKEKRNFPLILESPSPNQTSLYFCASSWTHRGRPASSGANVLTFGAGSRLTVL.

V is TRBV11-3 and J is TRBJ2-5; 13 nucleotides line up with TRBD2. The ends lost 5 bases at V and 2 bases at J; junction bases unmatched: 2. The germline V gene has CDR1 SGHNT and CDR2 YENEEA. This CDR3 comprises 15 residues. Here the CDR3 DNA reads TGTGCCAGCAGCCGGACTAGCGGGAGTCAAGAGACCCAGTACTTC. Its translation: CASSRTSGSQETQYF.

The rearrangement links TRBV5-1 to TRBJ1-2; D is undetermined. Trimming left V 4 bases short and J 7 bases short, with 14 bases between. The CDR3 runs to 13 residues. Germline lookup yields CDR1 SGHRS and CDR2 YFSETQ. CDR3 region: CASSPPTGFGYTF. CDR3 DNA: TGCGCCAGCAGCCCCCCTACGGGGTTTGGCTACACCTTC.

V gene TRBV10-3 combines with J gene TRBJ1-4; TRBD1 agrees at 12 bases. The CDR3 runs to 17 residues. The germline V gene has CDR1 ENHRY and CDR2 SYGVKD. Trimming cost V 10 bases and J 2 bases; bases outside gene matches: 11. CDR3 DNA: TGTGCCAGCCGGGACAGGGGGCGCGGCGGGACTAATGAAAAACTGTTTTTT. Translated: CASRDRGRGGTNEKLFF.

This clone was seen just once. V gene TRBV5-1 combines with J gene TRBJ1-1; 7 bases fit TRBD1. Germline V lookup: CDR1 SGHRS, CDR2 YFSETQ. This CDR3 contains 15 residues. With V trimmed by 1 base and J by 5 bases, 8 bases remained unmatched. CDR3 protein: CASSLNPTGMTEAFF. Written as DNA, the CDR3 is TGCGCCAGCAGCTTGAACCCGACAGGGATGACTGAAGCTTTCTTT.

The chain joins TRBV7-8 to TRBJ2-2; 12 bases map to TRBD2. The V and J ends lost 5 bases and 0 bases, in that order; junction bases with no gene match: 7. The CDR3 has 18 amino acids. Per germline, CDR1 SGHVS and CDR2 FQNEAQ. As DNA, the CDR3 is TGTGCCAGCAGCCAAAATCTAGCGGGAGGGCCGAACACCGGGGAGCTGTTTTTT. Amino acid sequence: CASSQNLAGGPNTGELFF.

V usage is TRBV15 and J usage is TRBJ2-5; D is possibly TRBD1 (5 bases). CDR3 length: 15 residues. Germline assignment: CDR1 LNHNV and CDR2 YYDKDF (reference sequence). Trimming stripped 0 bases from V and 5 bases from J, with 13 bases between. The DNA of the CDR3 is TGTGCCACCAGCAGAGATCGAAGGGGCGCGGAGACCCAGTACTTC. As protein: CATSRDRRGAETQYF.

This rearrangement joins TRBV19 to TRBJ1-4; D perhaps matches TRBD1 (6 bases). Trimming took off 5 bases at V and 1 base at J, with 14 bases between the two ends. CDR1 is LNHDA and CDR2 is SQIVND in the germline V gene (reference sequence). The CDR3 is 16 residues long. The CDR3 loop reads CASSRVSRGTNEKLFF. DNA for the CDR3: TGTGCCAGTAGTCGAGTAAGCAGGGGAACTAATGAAAAACTGTTTTTT.

This clone came up a few times. V is TRBV4-3 and J is TRBJ1-2; 8 positions match TRBD1. Per the germline V gene, CDR1 is LGHNA and CDR2 is YSLEER. The CDR3 sequence is 15 residues long. The junction had 10 bases not matched to a gene; V was cut back by 3 bases and J by 7 bases. CDR3: CASSQHDRGGIGYTF. CDR3 DNA sequence: TGCGCCAGCAGCCAGCATGACAGGGGAGGGATTGGCTACACCTTC.

This clone turned up a few times. The chain recombines TRBV30 with TRBJ2-1; D might be TRBD2 (6 bases). Trimming removed 2 bases at V and 4 bases at J, with 21 bases between. The CDR3 consists of 17 residues. Germline loops: CDR1 GTSNPN, CDR2 SVGIG (reference sequence). The CDR3 loop is CAWSSGEGGPTYNEQFF. CDR3 bases: TGTGCCTGGAGTTCAGGTGAGGGAGGCCCTACGTACAATGAGCAGTTCTTC. The whole variable domain, filled in from reference TRBV30 and TRBJ2-1, reads SQTIHQWPATLVQPVGSPLSLECTVEGTSNPNLYWYRQAAGRGLQLLFYSVGIGQISSEVPQNLSASRPQDRQFILSSKKLLLSDSGFYLCAWSSGEGGPTYNEQFFGPGTRLTVL.

The CDR3 reads CASSPDRGHNEQFF. For the CDR3, the DNA is TGTGCCAGCTCACCCGACAGGGGTCATAATGAGCAGTTCTTC. The chain is built from TRBV18 and TRBJ2-1; 8 bases map to TRBD1. Germline assignment: CDR1 KGHSH and CDR2 LQKENI. The CDR3 is made up of 14 amino acids. Trimming removed 3 bases from V and 7 bases from J; junction bases left unmatched: 5.